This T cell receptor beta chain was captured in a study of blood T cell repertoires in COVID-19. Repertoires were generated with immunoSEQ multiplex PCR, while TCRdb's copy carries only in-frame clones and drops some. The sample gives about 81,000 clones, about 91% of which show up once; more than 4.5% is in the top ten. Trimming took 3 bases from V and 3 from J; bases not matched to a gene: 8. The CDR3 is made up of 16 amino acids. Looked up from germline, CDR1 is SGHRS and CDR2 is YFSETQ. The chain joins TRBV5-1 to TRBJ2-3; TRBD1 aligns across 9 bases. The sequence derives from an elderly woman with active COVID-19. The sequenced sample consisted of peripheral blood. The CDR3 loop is CASSSDRGWRTDTQYF. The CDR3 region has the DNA TGCGCCAGCAGCTCTGACAGGGGGTGGAGAACAGATACGCAGTATTTT.